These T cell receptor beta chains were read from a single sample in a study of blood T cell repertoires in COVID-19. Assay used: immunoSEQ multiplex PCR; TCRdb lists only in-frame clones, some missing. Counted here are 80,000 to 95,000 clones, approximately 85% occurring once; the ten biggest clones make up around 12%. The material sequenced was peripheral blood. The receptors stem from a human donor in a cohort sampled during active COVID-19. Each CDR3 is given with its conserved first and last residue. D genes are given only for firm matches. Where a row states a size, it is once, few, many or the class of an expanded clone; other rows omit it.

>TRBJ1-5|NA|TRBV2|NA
TGTGCCAGCATCGAACAGAATAGCAATCAGCCCCAGCATTTT
CASIEQNSNQPQHF
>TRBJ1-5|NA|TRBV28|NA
TGTGCCAGCAGTCCCCTGAGAGCCCAGCCCCAGCATTTT
CASSPLRAQPQHF
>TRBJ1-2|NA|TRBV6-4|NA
TGTGCCAGCAGTGACTCGACGGGGTTCGATAGGATGAGGGGGAGCGGCTACTATGGCTACACCTTC
CASSDSTGFDRMRGSGYYGYTF
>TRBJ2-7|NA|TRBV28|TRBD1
TGTGCCAGCAGTCCCGGGACAGGGGGCTATTCCTACGAGCAGTACTTC
CASSPGTGGYSYEQYF
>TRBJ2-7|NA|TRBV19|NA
TGTGCCAGTAGTATTCCCGGCTCCTACGAGCAGTACTTC
CASSIPGSYEQYF
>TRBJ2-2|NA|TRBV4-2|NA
TGTGCCAGCAGCCCGCGGGAAGGGGACGCCGGGGAGCTGTTTTTT
CASSPREGDAGELFF
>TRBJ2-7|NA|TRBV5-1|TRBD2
TGCGCCAGCAGCCTGCGGGGGGACGCCTACGAGCAGTACTTC
CASSLRGDAYEQYF
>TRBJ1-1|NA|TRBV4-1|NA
TGCGCCAGCAGCCAGACTGGGGCAGGCCCCAACACTGAAGCTTTCTTT
CASSQTGAGPNTEAFF
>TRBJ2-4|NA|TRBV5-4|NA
TGTGCCAGCAGCTCCGATCTAGAAAACATTCAGTACTTC
CASSSDLENIQYF
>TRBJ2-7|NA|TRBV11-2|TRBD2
TGTGCCAGCAGCTTAGGGCTAGCGGTAGTATACGAGCAGTACTTC
CASSLGLAVVYEQYF
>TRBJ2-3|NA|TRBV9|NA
TGTGCCAGCAGCGTAGACGGGAGCGGATCAGATACGCAGTATTTT
CASSVDGSGSDTQYF
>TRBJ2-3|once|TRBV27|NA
TGTGCCAGCAGTTTGCAGGACAGCAGCACAGATACGCAGTATTTT
CASSLQDSSTDTQYF
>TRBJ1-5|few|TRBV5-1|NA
TGCGCCAGCAGCTTGGGAGGGATCCAGCCCCAGCATTTT
CASSLGGIQPQHF
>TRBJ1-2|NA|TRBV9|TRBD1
TGTGCCAGCAGCGTGGACAGGGTAGTTGATGGCTACACCTTC
CASSVDRVVDGYTF
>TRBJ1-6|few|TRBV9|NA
TGTGCCAGCAGCGTGGGGGGTTTCCGTAATTCACCCCTCCACTTT
CASSVGGFRNSPLHF
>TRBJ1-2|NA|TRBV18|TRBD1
TGTGCCAGCTCACGGAACAGGGGAAGGTATGGCTACACCTTC
CASSRNRGRYGYTF
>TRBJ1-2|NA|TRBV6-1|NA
TGTGCCAGCAGTGATTTACTGGATGGCTACACCTTC
CASSDLLDGYTF
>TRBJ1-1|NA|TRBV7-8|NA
TGTGCCAGCAGCTTTGAAGCGACCCTGGGAGCTTTCTTT
CASSFEATLGAFF
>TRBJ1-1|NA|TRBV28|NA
TGTGCCAGTCCCGGAGGTCCAAACACTGAAGCTTTCTTT
CASPGGPNTEAFF
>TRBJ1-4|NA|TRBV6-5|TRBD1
TGTGCCAGCAGTTACTTACAGGGGGCGAATGAAAAACTGTTTTTT
CASSYLQGANEKLFF
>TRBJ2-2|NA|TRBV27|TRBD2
TGTGCCAGCAGCCGGAGCGGGAAAGTTCTTGGGGAGCTGTTTTTT
CASSRSGKVLGELFF
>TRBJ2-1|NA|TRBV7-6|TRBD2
TGTGCCAGCAGCCGACGGACTAGCGGCTTGGATGAGCAGTTCTTC
CASSRRTSGLDEQFF
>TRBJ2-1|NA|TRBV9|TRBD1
TGTGCCAGCAGCGAGGGACAGGGGGCGCGGTCTGAGCAGTTCTTC
CASSEGQGARSEQFF
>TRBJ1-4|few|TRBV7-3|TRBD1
TGTGCCAGCACCACGGGACAGGGAGAAAAACTGTTTTTT
CASTTGQGEKLFF
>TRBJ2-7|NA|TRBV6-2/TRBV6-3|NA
TGTGCCAGCAGTTACAGGACGGGGGAGTACTCCTACGAGCAGTACTTC
CASSYRTGEYSYEQYF
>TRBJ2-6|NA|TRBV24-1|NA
TGTGCCACCAGTTCATTTTCGGGTGCTGGGGCCAACGTCCTGACTTTC
CATSSFSGAGANVLTF
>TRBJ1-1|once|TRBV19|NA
TGTGCCAGTAGTTTGGGCCTGGCTAACACTGAAGCTTTCTTT
CASSLGLANTEAFF
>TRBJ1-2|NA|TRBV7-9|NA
TGTGCCAGCAGCTTAGGTGGTCCTACCCTTGGCTACACCTTC
CASSLGGPTLGYTF
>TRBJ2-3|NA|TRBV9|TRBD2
TGTGCCAGCAGCGTAGCCCCTCTTAGCGGGGGGGCGCGTTCCACTAGCACAGATACGCAGTATTTT
CASSVAPLSGGARSTSTDTQYF
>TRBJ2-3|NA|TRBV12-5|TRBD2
TGTGCTAGTGGCCGGGACGCGGGAGGGTCATCCGATACGCAGTATTTT
CASGRDAGGSSDTQYF
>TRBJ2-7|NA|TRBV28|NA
TGTGCCAGCAGTTTGTGGGACACCGCCTACGAGCAGTACTTC
CASSLWDTAYEQYF
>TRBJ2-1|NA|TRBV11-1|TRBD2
TGTGCCAGCAGCTTACCCGGGAGGGCCAATGAGCAGTTCTTC
CASSLPGRANEQFF
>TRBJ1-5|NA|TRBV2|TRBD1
TGTGCCAGCAGTGGGGGACAGGGGAGCAGCAATCAGCCCCAGCATTTT
CASSGGQGSSNQPQHF
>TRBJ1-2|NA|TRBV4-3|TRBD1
TGCGCCAGCAGCCAAGACGGACAGGGGAACGGCTACACCTTC
CASSQDGQGNGYTF
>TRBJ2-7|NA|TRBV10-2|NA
TGCGCCAGCAGTGACCAGACAGAGGCAAAATACGAGCAGTACTTC
CASSDQTEAKYEQYF
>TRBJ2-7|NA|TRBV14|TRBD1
TGTGCCAGCAGCCAAGAGCTCGGACAGGGATTATCCTTC
CASSQELGQGLSF
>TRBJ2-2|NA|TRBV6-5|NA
TGTGCCAGCAGAAAAGACACAAACACCGGGGAGCTGTTTTTT
CASRKDTNTGELFF
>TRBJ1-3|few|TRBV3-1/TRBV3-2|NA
TGTGCCAGCAGGCGAACTGGAAACACCATATATTTT
CASRRTGNTIYF
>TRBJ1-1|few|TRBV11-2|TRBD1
TGTGCCAGCAGCTATCCGGGACAGGGATCCACTGAAGCTTTCTTT
CASSYPGQGSTEAFF
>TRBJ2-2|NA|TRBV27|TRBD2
TGTGCCAGCAGTGCCGGAGCGGGAGCCCCCGGGGAGCTGTTTTTT
CASSAGAGAPGELFF
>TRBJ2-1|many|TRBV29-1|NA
TGCAGCGTTGAAGGCCCCCCCAGCGATGAGCAGTTCTTC
CSVEGPPSDEQFF
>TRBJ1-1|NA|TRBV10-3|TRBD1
TGTGCCATTCGGAAGACAGGGGACACTGAAGCTTTCTTT
CAIRKTGDTEAFF
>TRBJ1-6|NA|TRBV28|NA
TGTGCCAGCAAAGACGCGGGATCTTCACCCCTCCACTTT
CASKDAGSSPLHF
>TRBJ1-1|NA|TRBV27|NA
TGTGCCAGCAGTTTATTTTCAACCGTAGACACTGAAGCTTTCTTT
CASSLFSTVDTEAFF
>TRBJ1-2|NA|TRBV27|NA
TGTGCCAGCAGCCGAGGCTATGGCTACACCTTC
CASSRGYGYTF
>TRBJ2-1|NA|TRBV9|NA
TGTGCCAGCAGCGTAGAGGTGGGTGGGAGTCAGTACAATGAGCAGTTCTTC
CASSVEVGGSQYNEQFF
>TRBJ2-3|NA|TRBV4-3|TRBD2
TGCGCCAGCAGCCAAGTTCCTAGCGGGAGAAGCACAGATACGCAGTATTTT
CASSQVPSGRSTDTQYF
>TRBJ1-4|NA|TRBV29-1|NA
TGCAGCGCCCGGCGGAGAGACGCAACTAATGAAAAACTGTTTTTT
CSARRRDATNEKLFF
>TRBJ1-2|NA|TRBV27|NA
TGTGCCAGCAGTACCATCCCAGGGAATCGAGGTGGCTACACCTTC
CASSTIPGNRGGYTF
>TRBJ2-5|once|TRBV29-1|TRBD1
TGCAGCGTTATAAGTTGGGACAGGGGAGAGACCCAGTACTTC
CSVISWDRGETQYF
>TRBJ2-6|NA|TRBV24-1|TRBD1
TGTGCCACCAGTGATTTAGGGGGCCCTTATGGGGCCAACGTCCTGACTTTC
CATSDLGGPYGANVLTF
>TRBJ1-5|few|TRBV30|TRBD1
TGTGCCTGGAGAGAAGGGACAGCCACGGGGCCCCAGCATTTT
CAWREGTATGPQHF
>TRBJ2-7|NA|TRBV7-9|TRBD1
TGTGCCAGCAGCCCAGCCCAGGGGGCCTACGAGCAGTACTTC
CASSPAQGAYEQYF